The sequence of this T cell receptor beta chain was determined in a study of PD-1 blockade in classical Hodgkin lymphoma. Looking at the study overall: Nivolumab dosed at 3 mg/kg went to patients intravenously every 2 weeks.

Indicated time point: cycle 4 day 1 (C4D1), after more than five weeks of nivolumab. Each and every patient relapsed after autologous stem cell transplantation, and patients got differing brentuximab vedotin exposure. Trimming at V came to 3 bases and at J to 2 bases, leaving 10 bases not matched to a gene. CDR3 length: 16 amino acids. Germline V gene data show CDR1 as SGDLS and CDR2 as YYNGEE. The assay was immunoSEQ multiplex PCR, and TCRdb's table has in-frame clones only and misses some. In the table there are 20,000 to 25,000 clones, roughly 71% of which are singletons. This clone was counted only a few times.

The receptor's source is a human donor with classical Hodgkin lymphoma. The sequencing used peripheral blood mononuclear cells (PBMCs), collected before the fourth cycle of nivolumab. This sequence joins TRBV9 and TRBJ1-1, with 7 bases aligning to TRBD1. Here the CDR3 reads CASSARQGQSNTEAFF. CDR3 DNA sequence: TGTGCCAGCAGCGCTAGACAGGGCCAAAGCAACACTGAAGCTTTCTTT.